This T cell receptor (beta chain) was recorded in a study of CXCR3-negative and CXCR3-positive naive CD8 T cells. As for the study in general: For each library, about 1.5 +/- 0.3 million TRB reads were obtained, about 135 million in total.

The CDR3 covers 16 residues. Germline CDR1 SGHDT, CDR2 YYEEEE. General study points: Naive cells positive for CXCR3 carried more hydrophobic TRB CDR3s than CXCR3-negative ones.

This clonotype shows up as medium-sized by frequency. Its antigen is not known. The authors made the TRB cDNA libraries by 5' RACE using UMI labels. TCRdb reprocessed the 5' RACE reads and stores each CDR3 protein as one record, lacking DNA. The table for this sample gives under 9,000 distinct CDR3 sequences. This chain uses TRBV5-6 with TRBJ2-5; TCRdb gives TRBD1 as the D gene, but with no DNA this cannot be confirmed. The receptor's source is a human donor in good health. Some clones in this sample may be carry-over from other donors' samples. Sequencing input: naive CXCR3+ CD8+ T cells from blood. As for subset: CD45RO-CCR7+CD27+CD95- naive CD8+ T cells expressing CXCR3 (TNR3+). The CDR3 spells CASAETLSLYQETQYF.